What follows are 8 T cell receptor beta chains derived from one specimen sequenced in a study of OX40 agonist ivuxolimab in advanced cancers. Method: immunoSEQ multiplex PCR; TCRdb's copy keeps in-frame clones and lacks some. The sample lists around 84,000 clones, 85% to 95% occurring once. The source was CD4+ or CD8+ T cells sorted from blood, collected in a trial of the OX40 agonist ivuxolimab. The source of these receptors is an adult with an advanced solid tumor such as melanoma, head and neck, liver or kidney cancer.

CDR3 amino acids: CATFQGRGYGYTF. CDR3 sequence (DNA): TGTGCCACCTTCCAGGGCAGGGGCTATGGCTACACCTTC. The chain carries TRBV27 and TRBJ1-2, with a tentative D call TRBD1 (6 bases). Germline V gene lookup returns CDR1 MNHEY and CDR2 SMNVEV (reference sequence). The V end was cut by 10 bases, the J end by 4 bases, with 16 bases between. This CDR3 is built from 13 residues.

The chain has TRBV18 and TRBJ2-1; D may correspond to TRBD1 or TRBD2 (5 bases each). CDR3 length: 13 residues. With 4 bases removed from V and 5 bases from J, the gap between germline ends came to 9 bases. The germline V gene encodes CDR1 KGHSH and CDR2 LQKENI. In nucleotides, the CDR3 is TGTGCCAGCTCACGGGACGGTAACAATGAGCAGTTCTTC. Amino acids: CASSRDGNNEQFF. The full variable domain, its missing parts supplied by reference TRBV18 and TRBJ2-1, is NAGVMQNPRHLVRRRGQEARLRCSPMKGHSHVYWYRQLPEEGLKFMVYLQKENIIDESGMPKERFSAEFPKEGPSILRIQQVVRGDSAAYFCASSRDGNNEQFFGPGTRLTVL.

The CDR3 spells CSVAGGAKGYTF. The CDR3 DNA reads as TGCAGCGTTGCGGGGGGAGCTAAGGGCTACACCTTC. The chain is built from TRBV29-1 and TRBJ1-2; a possible D gene is TRBD1 (5 bases). The CDR3 length is 12 residues. The germline CDR1 and CDR2 sequences are SQVTM and ANQGSEA. V lost 4 bases and J lost 8, with 14 bases in between.

The V gene is TRBV30, the J gene TRBJ2-7; TRBD2 matches 7 bases. This CDR3 spans 13 amino acids. The V segment lost 5 bases and the J segment 7 bases; nucleotides outside the gene matches: 11. Germline assignment: CDR1 GTSNPN and CDR2 SVGIG (reference sequence). CDR3 residues: CAWAKRGSGEQYF. The CDR3 DNA reads as TGTGCCTGGGCTAAGCGGGGTTCGGGTGAGCAGTACTTC.

Turning to this clone: Additional DNA sequences in this sample encode the identical CDR3. V is TRBV11-2 and J is TRBJ1-1; no firm D call. The CDR3 is 15 amino acids. Germline CDR1 and CDR2: SGHAT and FQNNGV. V lost 0 bases, J lost 1 base, and 9 bases lay in between. CDR3 sequence: CASSLEGGRNTEAFF. In DNA form, the CDR3 reads TGTGCCAGCAGCTTAGAGGGCGGTAGGAACACTGAAGCTTTCTTT.

The chain combines TRBV7-2 with TRBJ1-5; D uncertain. Germline CDR1 and CDR2: SGHTA and FQGNSA. The CDR3 has 16 residues. Deletions cut 3 bases from V and 5 bases from J, with 17 bases between. The chain's CDR3 is CASSFNGRARHQPQHF. DNA for the CDR3: TGTGCCAGCAGCTTTAACGGTAGGGCGAGGCATCAGCCCCAGCATTTT.

The V gene is TRBV28, the J gene TRBJ2-3; tentatively, D is TRBD1 (5 bases). The V gene lost 6 bases and the J gene lost 1 base, with 14 bases spanning the gap. Germline CDR1 is MDHEN and CDR2 is SYDVKM. CDR3 length: 15 residues. CDR3 loop: CASSTQGGGTDTQYF. CDR3 in DNA: TGTGCCAGCAGCACCCAGGGTGGGGGCACAGATACGCAGTATTTT.

The V gene is TRBV18, the J gene TRBJ1-1; 9 bases line up with TRBD1. This CDR3 comprises 17 residues. J was trimmed by 6 bases and V by 2 bases; bases with no gene match: 13. CDR1 is KGHSH and CDR2 is LQKENI in the germline V gene. CDR3: CASSPRVVQGALAEAFF. The CDR3 coding sequence is TGTGCCAGCTCACCAAGGGTCGTACAGGGGGCTTTGGCTGAAGCTTTCTTT.